These 2 T cell receptor beta chains originate from one sample sequenced in a study of T cell responses to AZD1222 COVID-19 vaccine. Only in-frame clones appear in the TCRdb table, and some are missing; sequencing was by immunoSEQ multiplex PCR. The profile covers 130,000 or so clones, with 89% appearing a single time and approximately 6.8% taken by the ten largest. The specimen was peripheral blood, collected on day 0 of AZD1222 vaccination. The receptors originated from an adult in good health.

J is TRBJ1-1 and V is TRBV5-1; D call uncertain. Looked up from germline, CDR1 is SGHRS and CDR2 is YFSETQ. The CDR3 is made up of 14 amino acids. V lost 0 bases, J lost 1 base, and 7 bases lay in between. The CDR3 DNA sequence: TGCGCCAGCAGCTTGGGTGGGGAGAACACTGAAGCTTTCTTT. This gives the protein CASSLGGENTEAFF. Complete variable domain (other parts from reference TRBV5-1 and TRBJ1-1): KAGVTQTPRYLIKTRGQQVTLSCSPISGHRSVSWYQQTPGQGLQFLFEYFSETQRNKGNFPGRFSGRQFSNSRSEMNVSTLELGDSALYLCASSLGGENTEAFFGQGTRLTVV.

The genes are TRBV29-1 and TRBJ1-2; D is uncertain. The CDR3 sequence is 11 residues long. Deletions cut 3 bases from V and 7 bases from J, with 9 bases between. The germline V gene has CDR1 SQVTM and CDR2 ANQGSEA. The CDR3 spells CSVEDQVGYTF. As DNA, the CDR3 is TGCAGCGTTGAGGATCAGGTTGGCTACACCTTC.